Described below is a single T cell receptor (beta chain) sequence and its context. What antigen it recognizes has not been identified. No quality values exist for individual bases; no much larger clone is one base distant. The CDR3, cysteine through phenylalanine, is 15 amino acids long. CDR3 DNA is the only sequence kept; it has 45 bases, read in frame from the first base. The CDR1 and CDR2 encoded by the germline V gene (reference sequence) are SEHNR and FQNEAQ. Trimming takes 2 bases from V and 5 bases from J, and the germline ends sit 13 bases apart. This entry comes from a study of response to subunit inactivated influenza vaccine (dated 2018 in TCRdb). Broadly, across the study: Deep quantitative T cell receptor repertoire profiling was used in the study to track responses to a trivalent subunit inactivated influenza vaccine. Findings and caveats that apply to the study as a whole: The authors suggested that each seasonal influenza vaccination may recruit only a limited number of new T cells.

Libraries were constructed by RT-PCR. The reads were generated on an Illumina HiSeq 2500. The public reads were run again by TCRdb, first through fastp at Q25 and then through MiXCR, and only productive beta chains were kept. Each entry merges the rows of one CDR3 protein and shows their most common DNA and genes. The sample yields roughly 700,000 distinct CDR3 sequences; about 15% were counted once. The ten largest clones capture 9.5% to 13% of the sample. The chain was built from TRBV7-9 and TRBJ2-1; the D region possibly corresponds to TRBD2 (6 bases align). This receptor was identified in a man aged 45-65 years who received an inactivated influenza vaccine. Donor details come from another sample of the same person, matched by shared clones. The sample consisted of PBMCs from blood, taken about 11 days after vaccination. The nucleotide sequence reads TGTGCCAGCAGCTTACGCGGGAACCTCGACAATGAGCAGTTCTTC. Translated, it reads CASSLRGNLDNEQFF.